Below are 25 T cell receptor beta chains sequenced from a single sample in a study of cytomegalovirus exposure and HLA in healthy donors. Profiling relied on immunoSEQ multiplex PCR, and the TCRdb table lists in-frame clones only, not all of them. The sample has approximately 98,000 clones; approximately 95% are singletons. The sample consisted of PBMCs. These receptors originate from a woman between 18 and 30 years old in good health and CMV-seronegative.

J is TRBJ2-7 and V is TRBV28; 8 bases agree with TRBD1. Per germline, CDR1 MDHEN and CDR2 SYDVKM. CDR3 length equals 14 residues. The trim removed 7 bases at V and 1 base at J, leaving 6 bases unmatched. Here the CDR3 DNA reads TGTGCCAGCACCAGGGACAGGCGTTCCTACGAGCAGTACTTC. Residues: CASTRDRRSYEQYF.

The V and J genes are TRBV4-3 and TRBJ2-2; 9 positions match TRBD2. Germline V gene lookup returns CDR1 LGHNA and CDR2 YSLEER. The CDR3 is 18 residues long. The V segment lost 0 bases and the J segment 4 bases; nucleotides outside the gene matches: 9. CDR3 protein: CASSQEGGAGGLTGELFF. DNA of the CDR3: TGCGCCAGCAGCCAAGAAGGGGGTGCGGGGGGGCTCACCGGGGAGCTGTTTTTT.

This chain connects TRBV29-1 to TRBJ1-1; D unresolved. Germline V CDR1 and CDR2: SQVTM, ANQGSEA. The V and J ends lost 4 bases and 4 bases respectively, with 10 bases between them. This CDR3 spans 12 amino acids. The CDR3, as DNA: TGCAGCGTTGCCCGGGAGGGCACTGAAGCTTTCTTT. Its protein is CSVAREGTEAFF.

V is TRBV7-2 and J is TRBJ2-3; TRBD2 aligns across 7 bases. Germline V gene data show CDR1 as SGHTA and CDR2 as FQGNSA. With 5 bases clipped from V and 2 bases from J, the junction kept 1 base outside the gene matches. The CDR3 runs to 13 residues. CDR3 DNA: TGTGCCAGCAGCCGGGACTACACAGATACGCAGTATTTT. Translating gives CASSRDYTDTQYF.

This chain joins TRBV7-2 and TRBJ2-5; D not certain. Germline values: CDR1 SGHTA, CDR2 FQGNSA. Trimming removed 1 base from V and 3 bases from J, with 6 bases in between. The CDR3 is made up of 13 amino acids. CDR3 sequence reads: CASSLVPEETQYF. The DNA for the CDR3 is TGTGCCAGCAGCTTAGTCCCAGAAGAGACCCAGTACTTC.

The chain combines TRBV7-8 with TRBJ2-7; a possible D gene is TRBD2 (5 bases). The ends were cut back, 7 bases at V and 3 bases at J, with 10 bases in the middle. This CDR3 has 12 amino acids. The germline CDR1 and CDR2 sequences are SGHVS and FQNEAQ. The CDR3 DNA reads as TGTGCCAGCAACACTAGGGACTACGAGCAGTACTTC. Encoded protein: CASNTRDYEQYF.

The chain uses TRBV7-3 and TRBJ2-5; the D is unclear. The CDR3 is 13 amino acids. CDR1 is SGHTA, CDR2 FQGTGA, per germline. V lost 6 bases to trimming and J lost 5 bases, with 13 bases between them. The CDR3 sequence: CASSKRVSETQYF. The DNA for the CDR3 is TGTGCCAGCAGTAAACGGGTGAGCGAGACCCAGTACTTC.

This chain joins TRBV28 and TRBJ1-3; maybe TRBD1 (5 bases). V lost 3 bases and J lost 0, with 12 bases in between. CDR3 length: 16 residues. CDR1 is MDHEN and CDR2 is SYDVKM in the germline V gene. Here the CDR3 DNA reads TGTGCCAGCAGTTTTTGGGGCCCCCGCTCTGGAAACACCATATATTTT. This sequence encodes CASSFWGPRSGNTIYF.

The rearrangement uses TRBV11-3 and TRBJ2-3; 10 nucleotides align to TRBD2. Trimming took 1 base from V and 2 from J; bases not matched to a gene: 12. This CDR3 is built from 19 residues. Germline-derived CDR1 and CDR2 are SGHNT and YENEEA. The CDR3 nucleotides are TGTGCCAGCAGCTTAGGAGTCTGGTTTAGCGGGGGGTCCACAGATACGCAGTATTTT. The encoded protein is CASSLGVWFSGGSTDTQYF.

The CDR3 loop reads CASSPPGGGGVNQPQHF. The CDR3 DNA sequence: TGTGCCAGCTCACCACCTGGGGGCGGTGGGGTAAATCAGCCCCAGCATTTT. The V gene is TRBV18, the J gene TRBJ1-5, with D tentatively TRBD1 (6 bases). V was clipped by 0 bases and J by 4 bases, with 16 bases between them. Germline lookup yields CDR1 KGHSH and CDR2 LQKENI. This CDR3 comprises 17 residues.

This chain uses TRBV13 with TRBJ2-2; 7 bases are shared with TRBD1. The trim removed 8 bases at V and 4 bases at J, leaving 13 bases unmatched. The germline V gene has CDR1 PRHDT and CDR2 FYEKMQ (reference sequence). The CDR3 consists of 16 residues. CDR3 residues: CASSTGTEGPTGELFF. The CDR3 DNA reads TGTGCCAGCTCCACGGGGACAGAGGGCCCCACCGGGGAGCTGTTTTTT.

The chain employs TRBV6-5 and TRBJ2-7, with TRBD1 identical over 8 bases. This CDR3 comprises 15 residues. Germline trimming cut 0 bases from V and 3 bases from J; bases unmatched to any gene: 4. Germline values: CDR1 MNHEY, CDR2 SVGAGI. In DNA, the CDR3 is TGTGCCAGCAGTTACTCCAGGGGGCCGAGCTACGAGCAGTACTTC. Translating it yields CASSYSRGPSYEQYF.

The chain carries TRBV29-1 and TRBJ2-1, with 12 bases fitting TRBD2. This CDR3 has 15 residues. Germline CDR1 reads SQVTM; CDR2 reads ANQGSEA. Trimming took 4 bases from V and 5 from J; bases not matched to a gene: 6. CDR3 residues: CSVAVTSGGDNEQFF. The CDR3 nucleotides read TGCAGCGTTGCGGTGACTAGCGGGGGAGACAATGAGCAGTTCTTC.

The chain has TRBV23-1 and TRBJ1-5; a possible D gene is TRBD1 (5 bases). TRBV23-1 is identified as an open reading frame with a role that is uncertain. Trimming removed 4 bases at V and 9 bases at J, with 19 bases between. The CDR3 runs to 15 residues. This CDR3 reads CASSRGLDDSGPQHF. For the CDR3, the DNA is TGCGCCAGCAGTCGGGGCCTGGATGATAGTGGGCCCCAGCATTTT.

The genes are TRBV7-2 and TRBJ1-2, with TRBD1 matching 9 bases. Germline CDR1 is SGHTA and CDR2 is FQGNSA. The CDR3 covers 13 residues. The junction had 6 bases not matched to a gene; V was cut back by 5 bases and J by 8 bases. The CDR3 coding sequence is TGTGCCAGCAGCGGACAGGGGATCGGCGGCTACACCTTC. It codes for CASSGQGIGGYTF.

The chain couples TRBV7-8 to TRBJ2-7, with D possibly TRBD1 on 7 matching bases. The CDR3 loop spans 17 amino acids. Germline V gene lookup returns CDR1 SGHVS and CDR2 FQNEAQ. V gave up 0 bases and J gave up 4 bases, with 19 bases separating them. The CDR3 loop is CASSLAVRGDSAYEQYF. The CDR3 region has the DNA TGTGCCAGCAGCTTAGCGGTTAGGGGGGACAGCGCGTACGAGCAGTACTTC. Full variable domain (missing parts from reference TRBV7-8 and TRBJ2-7): GAGVSQSPRYKVAKRGQDVALRCDPISGHVSLFWYQQALGQGPEFLTYFQNEAQLDKSGLPSDRFFAERPEGSVSTLKIQRTQQEDSAVYLCASSLAVRGDSAYEQYFGPGTRLTVT.

The chain employs TRBV19 and TRBJ2-5; 14 bases are shared with TRBD2. The V gene end was trimmed by 4 bases and the J gene end by 4 bases; junction bases not matched to a gene: 5. Germline V CDR1 and CDR2: LNHDA, SQIVND (reference sequence). This CDR3 is built from 16 residues. CDR3 sequence reads: CASSTGLAGGGETQYF. CDR3 DNA: TGTGCCAGTAGTACAGGACTAGCGGGGGGTGGAGAGACCCAGTACTTC. Full variable domain (remainder filled in from reference TRBV19 and TRBJ2-5): DGGITQSPKYLFRKEGQNVTLSCEQNLNHDAMYWYRQDPGQGLRLIYYSQIVNDFQKGDIAEGYSVSREKKESFPLTVTSAQKNPTAFYLCASSTGLAGGGETQYFGPGTRLLVL.

The chain uses TRBV4-3 and TRBJ2-3; 9 nucleotides match TRBD2. Losses at the gene ends were 2 bases for V and 9 bases for J; bases not matched to a gene: 12. CDR1 and CDR2 (germline): LGHNA, YSLEER. There are 16 residues in the CDR3. The CDR3: CASSQSGGLAGVTQYF. The CDR3 DNA sequence: TGCGCCAGCAGCCAATCGGGGGGCTTAGCGGGGGTGACGCAGTATTTT.

The chain uses TRBV9 and TRBJ2-7; 8 bases are a match to TRBD2. Germline assignment: CDR1 SGDLS and CDR2 YYNGEE. Trimming at V came to 4 bases and at J to 4 bases, leaving 10 bases not matched to a gene. CDR3 length: 15 residues. The DNA of the CDR3 is TGTGCCAGCAGCCCCCCCGGGGAGCGGGGGTACGAGCAGTACTTC. Protein: CASSPPGERGYEQYF.

The chain uses TRBV5-4 and TRBJ1-5; TRBD1 agrees at 8 bases. Germline V lookup: CDR1 SGHNT, CDR2 YYREEE (reference sequence). This CDR3 is built from 14 residues. With V trimmed by 9 bases and J by 3 bases, 8 bases remained unmatched. CDR3 in amino acids: CATAAGGNNQPQHF. The CDR3 DNA follows: TGTGCCACCGCGGCAGGGGGCAACAATCAGCCCCAGCATTTT.

The chain joins TRBV10-1 to TRBJ2-1; 8 nucleotides align to TRBD2. There are 14 residues in the CDR3. The V gene's germline CDR1 is WNHNN and CDR2 SYGVQD (reference sequence). V lost 7 bases to trimming and J lost 7 bases; unmatched junction nucleotides: 9. The CDR3 DNA sequence: TGCGCCAGCATCCCCGGGGGGGCCTTAAATGAGCAGTTCTTC. Translating gives CASIPGGALNEQFF.

V gene TRBV2 combines with J gene TRBJ1-5; D possibly corresponds to TRBD1 (6 bases). Germline CDR1 and CDR2: SNHLY and FYNNEI. V lost 7 bases, J lost 4 bases, and 20 bases lay in between. This CDR3 comprises 16 residues. This chain's CDR3 is CASTTRPRGGNQPQHF. DNA for the CDR3: TGTGCCAGCACAACCCGTCCTAGGGGGGGAAATCAGCCCCAGCATTTT.

The chain carries TRBV5-1 and TRBJ1-5; TRBD1 matches at 8 bases. With V trimmed by 1 base and J by 4 bases, 4 bases remained unmatched. CDR1 and CDR2 from the germline V gene are SGHRS and YFSETQ. The CDR3 is 15 amino acids. The CDR3 reads CASSLTGGRNQPQHF. The CDR3 coding sequence is TGCGCCAGCAGCTTGACAGGGGGTCGAAATCAGCCCCAGCATTTT.

The chain combines TRBV4-1 with TRBJ1-5, with 9 bases lining up with TRBD1. Trimming removed 0 bases from V and 5 bases from J; junction bases left unmatched: 14. CDR1 and CDR2 from the germline V gene are MGHRA and YSYEKL. The CDR3 is 19 residues long. Here the CDR3 reads CASSQDPPGTGFYYQPQHF. The CDR3 DNA follows: TGCGCCAGCAGCCAAGACCCGCCGGGGACAGGGTTTTATTATCAGCCCCAGCATTTT.

This clone was seen once. This chain uses TRBV5-1 with TRBJ2-7; a possible D gene is TRBD1 (5 bases). Germline CDR1 is SGHRS and CDR2 is YFSETQ. The CDR3 totals 16 residues. Between the trimmed V and J ends, which lost 0 bases and 2 bases, there was a span of 15 bases. CDR3 nucleotide sequence: TGCGCCAGCAGCTTGGAGGCAGGGCCCTGGCCCTACGAGCAGTACTTC. Translation: CASSLEAGPWPYEQYF.